The T cell receptor (beta chain) described here comes from a study of early T cells in non-severe SARS-CoV-2 infection. TCRdb recomputed calls from the 5' RACE reads with MiXCR, one row per CDR3 protein. The data show about 80,000 distinct CDR3 sequences, 5% seen once. Only a few counts were recorded for this clonotype. CDR1 is SQVTM and CDR2 is ANQGSEA in the germline V gene. Trimming removed 6 bases from V and 0 bases from J, with 11 bases in between. CDR3 size: 13 residues. This sample comprised whole blood, obtained at baseline. The sequence derives from an adult who was a healthcare worker with PCR-confirmed SARS-CoV-2 infection or an uninfected control (not recorded which). The chain combines TRBV29-1 with TRBJ1-1; no definite D call. The DNA for the CDR3 is TGCAGCGTCACGGAGGGCGTGAACACTGAAGCTTTCTTT. Translated, it gives CSVTEGVNTEAFF.